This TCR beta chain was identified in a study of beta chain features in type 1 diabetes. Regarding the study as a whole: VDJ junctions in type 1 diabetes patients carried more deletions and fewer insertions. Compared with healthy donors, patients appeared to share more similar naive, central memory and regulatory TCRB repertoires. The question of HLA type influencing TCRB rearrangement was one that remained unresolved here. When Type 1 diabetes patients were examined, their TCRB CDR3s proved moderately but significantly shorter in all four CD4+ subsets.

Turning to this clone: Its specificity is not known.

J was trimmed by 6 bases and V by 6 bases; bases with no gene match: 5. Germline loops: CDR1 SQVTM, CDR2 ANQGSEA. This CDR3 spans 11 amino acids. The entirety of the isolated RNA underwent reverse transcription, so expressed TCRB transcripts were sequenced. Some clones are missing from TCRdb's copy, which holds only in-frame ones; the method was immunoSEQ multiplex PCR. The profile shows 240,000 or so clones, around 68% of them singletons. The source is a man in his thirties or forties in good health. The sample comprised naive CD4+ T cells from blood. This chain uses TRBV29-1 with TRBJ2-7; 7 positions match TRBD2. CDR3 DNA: TGCAGCGTCCTTGGGGGGGGCGAGCAGTACTTC. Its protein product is CSVLGGGEQYF.